The clone carrying this TCR beta chain occurred many times. Its antigen is undetermined. Each CDR3 protein is one row after TCRdb ran MiXCR on the 5' RACE reads. Among some 150,000 distinct CDR3 sequences, more than 9.5% were seen once, and the ten largest hold 4.1%. These data originate in a study of CD8 T cells in ankylosing spondylitis. The V gene end was trimmed by 4 bases and the J gene end by 4 bases; junction bases not matched to a gene: 8. The CDR3 is 14 amino acids. Germline V gene lookup returns CDR1 SQVTM and CDR2 ANQGSEA. Overall study findings and caveats: Prior work had noted some motif variants in reactive arthritis blood and synovial fluid. Seemingly distinctive of ankylosing spondylitis blood was a TCR beta motif formed by eight highly homologous variants. The clones that were linked to disease were reported to be significantly enriched in matched synovial fluid samples from ankylosing spondylitis patients.

V is TRBV29-1 and J is TRBJ2-7; 9 positions agree with TRBD1. This clonotype originated in a female donor with ankylosing spondylitis or in good health (not recorded which). Sequencing input: blood, either unsorted or a sorted T cell fraction (not recorded which). The CDR3 protein is CSVGKPGQGYEQYF. In DNA form, the CDR3 reads TGCAGCGTTGGGAAACCGGGACAGGGATACGAGCAGTACTTC.